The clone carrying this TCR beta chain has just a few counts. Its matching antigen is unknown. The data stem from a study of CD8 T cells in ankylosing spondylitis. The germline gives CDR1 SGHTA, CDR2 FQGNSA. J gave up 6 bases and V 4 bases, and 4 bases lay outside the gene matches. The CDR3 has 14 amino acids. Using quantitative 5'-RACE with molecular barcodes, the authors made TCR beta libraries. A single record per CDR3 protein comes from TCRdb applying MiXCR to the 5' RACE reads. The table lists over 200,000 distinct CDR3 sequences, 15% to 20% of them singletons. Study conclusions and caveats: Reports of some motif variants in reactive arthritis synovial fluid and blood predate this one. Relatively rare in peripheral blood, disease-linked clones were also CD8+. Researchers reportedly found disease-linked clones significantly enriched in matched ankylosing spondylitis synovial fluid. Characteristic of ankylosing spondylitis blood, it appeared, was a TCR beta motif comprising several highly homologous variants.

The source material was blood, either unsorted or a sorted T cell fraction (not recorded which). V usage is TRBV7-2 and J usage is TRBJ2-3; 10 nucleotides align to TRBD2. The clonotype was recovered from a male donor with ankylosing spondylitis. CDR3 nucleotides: TGTGCCAGCAGCTCACTAGCGGGAAAGGATACGCAGTATTTT. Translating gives CASSSLAGKDTQYF.